The subject of this entry is one T cell receptor (beta chain). There is no known antigen for this receptor. One base away there is no much larger clone; base qualities are not given. The data originate from a study of blood T cell repertoires in COVID-19 (dated by TCRdb to between 2020 and 2021). For the study in its entirety: Samples covering the acute and convalescent phases of COVID-19 were provided by collaborators in the United States, Italy and Spain. The material from the prospective study consisted of cDNA or gDNA derived from T cells, B-cell-depleted T cells, or PBMCs. The dataset comprised deeply sampled blood TCRbeta repertoires from subjects exposed to, actively infected with, or recovered from COVID-19. The repertoires were made available in a free public database intended to serve as a resource for research on the immune response to SARS-CoV-2. Samples came from the ongoing ImmuneRACE study (first 160 participants) plus 1,254 subjects from 6 global collaborators. A de-identified subject ID, COVID-19 status, age in years and sex were almost always included in the sample metadata. Where HLA class I and class II types were available, the types were taken from metadata supplied by the sample provider, not from assay-based typing.

TCRbeta CDR3 regions were amplified from genomic DNA using the immunoSEQ Assay, a bias-controlled multiplex PCR. From the authors' description of their analysis: The number of nucleated cells in each sample was estimated by amplification of reference gene primers within the assay. Sequence reads were collapsed and filtered to measure the absolute abundance of every unique TCRbeta CDR3 rearrangement. For each sample, productive Simpson clonality was calculated as the square root of Simpson's diversity index over productive rearrangements. TCRdb re-hosts the immuneACCESS table, in-frame sequences only. Its copies lack some clones; in the studies checked, an unresolved V gene accounts for under half of them, and the cause for the rest is not known. D and trimming come from the DNA, and the V and J calls and clone size come from that table. Counted in this sample were around 430,000 clones; 88% of them appeared once. Around an eighth of the sample comes from the top ten.

At one collaborating source in Seattle, patients were enrolled during active infection and were followed longitudinally through the course of disease. Whole blood was collected in K2EDTA tubes by collaborating institutions according to the institutions' own protocols. For TCRbeta analysis, collaborator samples were shipped as frozen whole blood, as isolated PBMCs, or as DNA extracted from either sample type. Beyond this particular receptor, the publication reports: The quantity of clinical and demographic metadata differed by source and by participant and was supplied without curation.

V and J are truncated by 0 bases and 7 bases respectively, leaving an intervening sequence of 20 bases. Taken from the germline V gene, the CDR1 and CDR2 loops are SGDLS and YYNGEE. The CDR3 contains 16 residues, cysteine and phenylalanine counted. Of all the DNA, just the CDR3 is kept, 48 bases in frame from base 1. The source material was peripheral blood. This sequence was found in a woman between 45 and 60 years old with COVID-19, enrolled during active disease. The sequence links TRBV9 to TRBJ2-7, with TRBD1 as a weak D call on 5 bases. The CDR3 protein: CASSVGTRVGLGEQYF. Here is the DNA: TGTGCCAGCAGCGTAGGTACCAGGGTAGGTTTAGGTGAGCAGTACTTC.